This passage covers 29 T cell receptor beta chains from one sample sequenced in a study of cytomegalovirus exposure and HLA in healthy donors. The PCR contained 60 Vbeta and 13 Jbeta primers. The table came from immunoSEQ multiplex PCR; TCRdb's copy has only in-frame clones and leaves some out. The sample has over 100,000 clones, roughly 65% seen once; the top ten hold about 9%. Sequencing was done on a sample of PBMCs. Receptors originate from a man aged 35-49 years in good health and CMV-seropositive.

This chain links TRBV18 with TRBJ1-4, with 7 nucleotides matching TRBD1. This CDR3 spans 15 amino acids. Germline loops: CDR1 KGHSH, CDR2 LQKENI. V shed 6 bases, J shed 5 bases, and the junction held 9 bases outside the gene matches. The CDR3, as DNA: TGTGCCAGCTCTCAACAGGGGCCCCCAAATGAAAAACTGTTTTTT. Its translation is CASSQQGPPNEKLFF.

This clone occurred a few times. The chain carries TRBV7-8 and TRBJ2-2, with D possibly matching TRBD2 (5 bases). Germline assignment: CDR1 SGHVS and CDR2 FQNEAQ. Trimming removed 1 base at V and 4 bases at J, with 16 bases between. This CDR3 contains 17 residues. DNA for the CDR3: TGTGCCAGCAGCTTAGTTGTGGGCTACGGAGGCACCGGGGAGCTGTTTTTT. Its translation: CASSLVVGYGGTGELFF. The full variable domain, rest sourced from reference TRBV7-8 and TRBJ2-2, is GAGVSQSPRYKVAKRGQDVALRCDPISGHVSLFWYQQALGQGPEFLTYFQNEAQLDKSGLPSDRFFAERPEGSVSTLKIQRTQQEDSAVYLCASSLVVGYGGTGELFFGEGSRLTVL.

V is TRBV28 and J is TRBJ2-5, with D hard to call. Trimming removed 7 bases at V and 2 bases at J, with 17 bases between. Germline V gene sequence: CDR1 MDHEN, CDR2 SYDVKM. CDR3 length: 15 amino acids. The CDR3 bases are TGTGCCAGCACCTTTCCCGCTAGTGGTCAAGAGACCCAGTACTTC. As protein: CASTFPASGQETQYF. The whole variable domain, remainder taken from reference TRBV28 and TRBJ2-5, is DVKVTQSSRYLVKRTGEKVFLECVQDMDHENMFWYRQDPGLGLRLIYFSYDVKMKEKGDIPEGYSVSREKKERFSLILESASTNQTSMYLCASTFPASGQETQYFGPGTRLLVL.

The genes are TRBV6-1 and TRBJ2-7; D perhaps matches TRBD2 (7 bases). V lost 0 bases and J 9 bases, leaving 21 bases between the germline ends. Germline V gene sequence: CDR1 MNHNS, CDR2 SASEGT. CDR3 length: 16 amino acids. CDR3 nucleotides: TGTGCCAGCAGTGAAGCGGGGGGGCAGGGGCCCCAGGGGCAGTACTTC. Its protein product is CASSEAGGQGPQGQYF.

J is TRBJ1-1 and V is TRBV6-1; D might be TRBD1 (5 bases). CDR1 and CDR2 from the germline V gene are MNHNS and SASEGT. The CDR3 runs to 14 residues. The V end was cut by 0 bases, the J end by 5 bases, with 10 bases between. CDR3 amino acids: CASSEAGVWTEAFF. DNA for the CDR3: TGTGCCAGCAGTGAAGCAGGGGTTTGGACTGAAGCTTTCTTT.

V is TRBV5-4 and J is TRBJ2-1; 9 bases map to TRBD2. The CDR3 is made up of 17 amino acids. The trim removed 1 base at V and 2 bases at J, leaving 7 bases unmatched. The germline V gene has CDR1 SGHNT and CDR2 YYREEE (reference sequence). DNA of the CDR3: TGTGCCAGCAGCTTGTGGCCCTCTAGCGGGACCTACAATGAGCAGTTCTTC. Its protein product is CASSLWPSSGTYNEQFF.

The J gene is TRBJ2-7, the V gene TRBV30; D is perhaps TRBD1 (6 bases). Trimming stripped 2 bases from V and 2 bases from J, with 10 bases between. Per the germline V gene, CDR1 is GTSNPN and CDR2 is SVGIG (reference sequence). This CDR3 has 13 residues. The CDR3 sequence is CAWSQGIPYEQYF. CDR3 DNA: TGTGCCTGGAGTCAGGGGATCCCCTACGAGCAGTACTTC.

V and J are TRBV7-8 and TRBJ2-7, with a possible D match to TRBD2 (6 bases). CDR1 and CDR2 from the germline V gene are SGHVS and FQNEAQ. V was trimmed by 4 bases and J by 0 bases, leaving 7 bases between them. This CDR3 is built from 13 residues. The CDR3 sequence: CASSWDSSYEQYF. The CDR3 DNA is TGTGCCAGCAGCTGGGACTCCTCCTACGAGCAGTACTTC.

This clone appeared a single time. The chain combines TRBV11-3 with TRBJ2-1; possibly TRBD1 for D (6 bases). CDR1 is SGHNT, CDR2 YENEEA, per germline. V dropped 6 bases and J dropped 5 bases, with 17 bases sitting between them. CDR3 length equals 15 residues. The CDR3 bases are TGTGCCAGCAGTTCGGCCGGGACAATCAACAATGAGCAGTTCTTC. Amino acid sequence: CASSSAGTINNEQFF.

This chain joins TRBV7-8 and TRBJ2-1; 11 nucleotides match TRBD2. The length of the CDR3 is 19 residues. Germline loops: CDR1 SGHVS, CDR2 FQNEAQ. With V trimmed by 1 base and J by 9 bases, 17 bases remained unmatched. In DNA form, the CDR3 reads TGTGCCAGCAGCTTAGTTATCCCCCTAGCGGGGGGACTGTTAGGTGAGCAGTTCTTC. Translation: CASSLVIPLAGGLLGEQFF.

The chain is built from TRBV30 and TRBJ2-7; no clear D. With 2 bases removed from V and 5 bases from J, the gap between germline ends came to 7 bases. Germline values: CDR1 GTSNPN, CDR2 SVGIG (reference sequence). This CDR3 has 11 amino acids. The CDR3 region is CAWSIYHEQYF. The CDR3 DNA follows: TGTGCCTGGAGTATTTATCACGAGCAGTACTTC.

This clone came up a few times. This chain links TRBV28 with TRBJ2-7; tentatively, D is TRBD2 (6 bases). Trimming left V 4 bases short and J 2 bases short, with 18 bases between. CDR3 length: 16 residues. Germline values: CDR1 MDHEN, CDR2 SYDVKM. The CDR3 DNA reads as TGTGCCAGCAGTTCCCCCGGGACTGATCGTCCCTACGAGCAGTACTTC. Translated, it gives CASSSPGTDRPYEQYF.

The table lists this clone with many counts. V gene TRBV4-3 combines with J gene TRBJ2-6; no reliable D call. This CDR3 comprises 16 residues. Germline lookup yields CDR1 LGHNA and CDR2 YSLEER. With 0 bases removed from V and 0 bases from J, the gap between germline ends came to 6 bases. Here the CDR3 DNA reads TGCGCCAGCAGCCAAGATATCAGCTCTGGGGCCAACGTCCTGACTTTC. Its protein is CASSQDISSGANVLTF.

This chain connects TRBV30 to TRBJ2-1; 10 bases fit TRBD1. Losses at the gene ends were 1 base for V and 0 bases for J; bases not matched to a gene: 6. In germline, CDR1 is GTSNPN, CDR2 SVGIG (reference sequence). This CDR3 region has 17 residues. This chain's CDR3 is CAWSAGTGVSSYNEQFF. Written as DNA, the CDR3 is TGTGCCTGGAGTGCCGGGACAGGGGTGAGCTCCTACAATGAGCAGTTCTTC.

The chain links TRBV4-1 to TRBJ1-5, with D perhaps TRBD1 (5 bases). CDR3 length: 14 residues. CDR1 is MGHRA and CDR2 is YSYEKL in the germline V gene. V lost 1 base and J lost 6, with 10 bases in between. The CDR3 DNA reads TGCGCCAGCAGCCAAGGGGGGGGAACTCAGCCCCAGCATTTT. Protein: CASSQGGGTQPQHF.

V gene TRBV2 combines with J gene TRBJ1-1; tentative D call: TRBD1 (5 bases). Germline V gene data show CDR1 as SNHLY and CDR2 as FYNNEI. CDR3 length: 13 residues. Trimming left V 4 bases short and J 7 bases short, with 13 bases between. The CDR3 DNA is TGTGCCAGCAGTGCCCGACAGTTAGGTGAAGCTTTCTTT. Amino acids: CASSARQLGEAFF. The whole variable domain, remainder taken from reference TRBV2 and TRBJ1-1, is EPEVTQTPSHQVTQMGQEVILRCVPISNHLYFYWYRQILGQKVEFLVSFYNNEISEKSEIFDDQFSVERPDGSNFTLKIRSTKLEDSAMYFCASSARQLGEAFFGQGTRLTVV.

This sequence joins TRBV2 and TRBJ1-2, with D unresolved. The V gene's germline CDR1 is SNHLY and CDR2 FYNNEI. This CDR3 spans 15 amino acids. The ends were cut back, 2 bases at V and 0 bases at J, with 10 bases in the middle. CDR3 DNA sequence: TGTGCCAGCAGTGAATCGCCTCGGGCTAACTATGGCTACACCTTC. It codes for CASSESPRANYGYTF.

The chain joins TRBV7-9 to TRBJ2-3; TRBD1 agrees at 9 bases. This CDR3 is 14 amino acids long. Trimming removed 5 bases from V and 7 bases from J; junction bases left unmatched: 7. Germline V gene lookup returns CDR1 SEHNR and CDR2 FQNEAQ (reference sequence). The CDR3 region is CASSPRDRDYTQYF. The CDR3 DNA reads TGTGCCAGCAGCCCCCGGGACAGGGACTATACGCAGTATTTT.

Remarks on this clone: The same CDR3 is also encoded by other DNA sequences in this sample. The V call is TRBV7-3, the J call TRBJ2-7, with D perhaps TRBD2 (6 bases). There are 13 residues in the CDR3. The V and J ends lost 0 bases and 3 bases respectively, with 6 bases between them. Germline values: CDR1 SGHTA, CDR2 FQGTGA. The CDR3 loop reads CASSLTGGYEQYF. DNA of the CDR3: TGTGCCAGCAGCTTAACGGGGGGCTACGAGCAGTACTTC.

The chain has TRBV28 and TRBJ1-1; no clear D. The germline CDR1 and CDR2 sequences are MDHEN and SYDVKM. The CDR3 runs to 15 residues. V dropped 6 bases and J dropped 1 base, with 15 bases sitting between them. This CDR3 reads CASRSEAAGNTEAFF. CDR3 coding DNA: TGTGCCAGCAGGTCAGAGGCAGCGGGGAACACTGAAGCTTTCTTT.

This clone was seen a handful of times. V gene TRBV2 combines with J gene TRBJ2-7; 11 bases are a match to TRBD2. Trimming removed 6 bases from V and 4 bases from J; junction bases left unmatched: 8. Germline V CDR1 and CDR2: SNHLY, FYNNEI. The CDR3 sequence is 15 residues long. The CDR3 region has the DNA TGTGCCAGCAGCCCTACTAGCGGGGGTACATACGAGCAGTACTTC. This encodes CASSPTSGGTYEQYF.

This clone was observed a handful of times. Other nucleotide sequences from this sample produce the same CDR3. This chain joins TRBV18 and TRBJ2-7; 7 nucleotides align to TRBD1. Trimming took 0 bases from V and 5 from J; bases not matched to a gene: 1. Germline CDR1 is KGHSH and CDR2 is LQKENI. The CDR3 consists of 13 residues. CDR3 sequence reads: CASSPPGTDEQYF. Here the CDR3 DNA reads TGTGCCAGCTCACCACCCGGGACAGACGAGCAGTACTTC.

The chain links TRBV29-1 to TRBJ2-7; D is unclear. Per the germline V gene, CDR1 is SQVTM and CDR2 is ANQGSEA. V was clipped by 3 bases and J by 0 bases, with 6 bases between them. This CDR3 contains 12 residues. The CDR3 nucleotides read TGCAGCGTTGAGGGCAGCTCCTACGAGCAGTACTTC. This sequence encodes CSVEGSSYEQYF.

With regard to this clone: At one end, the junction sequence differs from germline, possibly due to a read error. This sequence joins TRBV10-3 and TRBJ2-1; TRBD2 matches at 13 bases. The germline V gene has CDR1 ENHRY and CDR2 SYGVKD. This CDR3 contains 19 residues. In DNA form, the CDR3 reads TGTGCCATCAGAGAGTCAGCGGGGAAAGAGGGACTAGCGGGGAATGAGCAGTTCTTC. As protein: CAIRESAGKEGLAGNEQFF.

This clone was counted a single time. The rearrangement joins TRBV19 to TRBJ1-1; 7 bases line up with TRBD1. The CDR3 spans 13 residues. V shed 5 bases, J shed 8 bases, and the junction held 8 bases outside the gene matches. The germline gives CDR1 LNHDA, CDR2 SQIVND (reference sequence). The CDR3 spells CASSYRQGKEAFF. The DNA of the CDR3 is TGTGCCAGTAGTTACCGACAGGGTAAGGAAGCTTTCTTT. Drawing the rest from reference TRBV19 and TRBJ1-1, the complete variable domain is DGGITQSPKYLFRKEGQNVTLSCEQNLNHDAMYWYRQDPGQGLRLIYYSQIVNDFQKGDIAEGYSVSREKKESFPLTVTSAQKNPTAFYLCASSYRQGKEAFFGQGTRLTVV.

This clone was recorded only once. The genes are TRBV10-1 and TRBJ2-1; D is perhaps TRBD2 (5 bases). Germline CDR1 WNHNN, CDR2 SYGVQD (reference sequence). The CDR3 contains 15 residues. Trimming cost V 5 bases and J 6 bases, with 17 bases left between them. In DNA form, the CDR3 reads TGCGCCAGCAGTATACGGGGTTCAGGTACCAATGAGCAGTTCTTC. Residues: CASSIRGSGTNEQFF.

This clone has a handful of counts. J is TRBJ2-7 and V is TRBV7-8, with a possible D match to TRBD2 (6 bases). Deletions cut 5 bases from V and 9 bases from J, with 20 bases between. This CDR3 is 14 amino acids long. The germline V gene has CDR1 SGHVS and CDR2 FQNEAQ. The CDR3 spells CASSIPGPRGRQYF. CDR3 nucleotides: TGTGCCAGCAGCATCCCGGGCCCGCGGGGCAGGCAGTACTTC. Full variable domain (outside the CDR3, taken from reference TRBV7-8 and TRBJ2-7): GAGVSQSPRYKVAKRGQDVALRCDPISGHVSLFWYQQALGQGPEFLTYFQNEAQLDKSGLPSDRFFAERPEGSVSTLKIQRTQQEDSAVYLCASSIPGPRGRQYFGPGTRLTVT.

The chain employs TRBV27 and TRBJ2-7; 9 nucleotides align to TRBD2. Germline V gives CDR1 MNHEY, CDR2 SMNVEV (reference sequence). The CDR3 is made up of 13 amino acids. The junction had 7 bases not matched to a gene; V was cut back by 6 bases and J by 7 bases. CDR3 protein: CASSPSGAPEQYF. CDR3 coding DNA: TGTGCCAGCAGCCCTAGCGGGGCCCCTGAGCAGTACTTC.

This chain links TRBV2 with TRBJ1-5, with D maybe TRBD1 (6 bases). Deletions cut 2 bases from V and 3 bases from J, with 11 bases between. Germline-derived CDR1 and CDR2 are SNHLY and FYNNEI. CDR3 length equals 15 residues. CDR3 DNA sequence: TGTGCCAGCAGTGAACAGGGACAAATCAATCAGCCCCAGCATTTT. Translating it yields CASSEQGQINQPQHF.